Here is one T cell receptor beta chain with its context. V was shortened by 4 bases and J by 5 bases, with 15 bases between the two germline ends. The germline V gene has CDR1 MNHNS and CDR2 SASEGT. There are 15 residues in the CDR3. Specified treatment: oral pan-JAK inhibitor, 5-10 mg twice daily. Investigators isolated RNA and reverse transcribed it into cDNA to act as the sequencing template. Measured with immunoSEQ multiplex PCR; TCRdb has only the in-frame clones, and not every one. Of some 190,000 clones detected, 60% appear once; the ten largest clones hold just over 1%. The data were taken from a study of CD8+ T cells in alopecia areata. Whole-study context: Tofacitinib was taken orally by treated patients, and the dose was 5 to 10 mg twice daily.

The chain links TRBV6-1 to TRBJ1-5, with D unclear. The source is a human donor with alopecia areata. Sequencing used CD4+ T cells sorted from blood, obtained at week 24, from a patient treated with tofacitinib. Here the CDR3 reads CASSVGPGPYQPQHF. CDR3 nucleotide sequence: TGTGCCAGCAGTGTTGGCCCCGGTCCTTATCAGCCCCAGCATTTT.